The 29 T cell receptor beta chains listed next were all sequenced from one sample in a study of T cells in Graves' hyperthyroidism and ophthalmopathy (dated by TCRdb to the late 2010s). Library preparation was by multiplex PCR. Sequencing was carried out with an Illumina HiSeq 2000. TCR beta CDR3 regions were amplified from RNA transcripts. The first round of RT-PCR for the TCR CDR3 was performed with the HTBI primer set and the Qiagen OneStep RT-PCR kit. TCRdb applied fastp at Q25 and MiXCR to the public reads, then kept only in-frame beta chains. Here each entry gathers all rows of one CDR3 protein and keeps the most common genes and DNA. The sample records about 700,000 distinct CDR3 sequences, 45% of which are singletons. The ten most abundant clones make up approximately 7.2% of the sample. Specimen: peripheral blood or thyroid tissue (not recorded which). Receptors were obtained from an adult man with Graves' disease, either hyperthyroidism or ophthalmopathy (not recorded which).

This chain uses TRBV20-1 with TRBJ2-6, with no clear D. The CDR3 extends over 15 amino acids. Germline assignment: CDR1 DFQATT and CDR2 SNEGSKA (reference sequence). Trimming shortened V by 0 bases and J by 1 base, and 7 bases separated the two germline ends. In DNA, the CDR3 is TGCAGTGCTAGAGACCCGAGATCTGGGGCCAACGTCCTGACTTTC. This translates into CSARDPRSGANVLTF.

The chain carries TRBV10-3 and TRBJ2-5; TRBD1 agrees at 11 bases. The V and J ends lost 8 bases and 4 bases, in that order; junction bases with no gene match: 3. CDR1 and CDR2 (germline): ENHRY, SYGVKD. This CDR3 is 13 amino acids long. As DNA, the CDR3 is TGTGCCATCGGACAGGGGGCTGTAGAGACCCAGTACTTC. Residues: CAIGQGAVETQYF.

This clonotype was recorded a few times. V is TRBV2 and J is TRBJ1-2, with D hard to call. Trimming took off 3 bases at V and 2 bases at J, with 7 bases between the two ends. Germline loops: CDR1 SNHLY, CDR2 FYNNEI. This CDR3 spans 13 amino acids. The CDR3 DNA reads TGTGCCAGCAGTGAGCCGGGGAACTATGGCTACACCTTC. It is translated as CASSEPGNYGYTF.

CDR3 nucleotides: TGTGCCATCAGGGGGACCCGGGACAGCTATGGAAACACCATATATTTT. Translation: CAIRGTRDSYGNTIYF. The rearrangement links TRBV10-3 to TRBJ1-3; 7 positions match TRBD1. J was trimmed by 3 bases and V by 6 bases; bases with no gene match: 11. The V gene's germline CDR1 is ENHRY and CDR2 SYGVKD. This CDR3 has 16 amino acids.

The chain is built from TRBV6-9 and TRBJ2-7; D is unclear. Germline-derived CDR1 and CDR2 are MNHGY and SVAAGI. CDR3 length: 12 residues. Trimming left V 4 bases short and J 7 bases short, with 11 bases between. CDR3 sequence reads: CASSLSQTEQYF. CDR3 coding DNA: TGTGCCAGCAGTTTATCTCAAACAGAGCAGTACTTC.

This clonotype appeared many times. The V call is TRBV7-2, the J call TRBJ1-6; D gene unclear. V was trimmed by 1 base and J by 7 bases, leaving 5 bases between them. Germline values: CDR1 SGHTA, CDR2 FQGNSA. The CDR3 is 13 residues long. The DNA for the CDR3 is TGTGCCAGCAGCTTAGGAGCGAATTCACCCCTCCACTTT. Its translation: CASSLGANSPLHF.

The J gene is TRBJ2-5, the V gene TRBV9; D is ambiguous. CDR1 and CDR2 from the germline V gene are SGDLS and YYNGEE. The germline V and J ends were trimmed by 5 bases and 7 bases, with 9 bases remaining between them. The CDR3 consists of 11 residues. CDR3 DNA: TGTGCCAGCAGTAATCCCGTGACCCAGTACTTC. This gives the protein CASSNPVTQYF.

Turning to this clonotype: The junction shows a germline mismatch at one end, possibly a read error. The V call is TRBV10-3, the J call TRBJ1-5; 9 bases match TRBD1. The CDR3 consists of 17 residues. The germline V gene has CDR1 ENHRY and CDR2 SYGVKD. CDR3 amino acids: CASSYEGTGLGNQPQHF. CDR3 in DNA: TGTGCCAGCAGTTACGAAGGGACAGGGCTTGGTAATCAGCCCCAGCATTTT.

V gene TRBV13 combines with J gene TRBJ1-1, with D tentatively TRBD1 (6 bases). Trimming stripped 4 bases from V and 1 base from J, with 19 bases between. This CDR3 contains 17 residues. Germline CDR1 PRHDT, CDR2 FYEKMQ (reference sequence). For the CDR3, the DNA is TGTGCCAGCAGCTCCCCTGCGGGGGGGCGCAGGAACACTGAAGCTTTCTTT. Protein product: CASSSPAGGRRNTEAFF.

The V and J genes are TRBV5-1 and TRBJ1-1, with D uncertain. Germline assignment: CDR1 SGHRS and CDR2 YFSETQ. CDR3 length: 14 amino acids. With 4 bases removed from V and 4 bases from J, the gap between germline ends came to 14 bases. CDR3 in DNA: TGCGCCAGCAGCATTCAGGATTCCAGCACTGAAGCTTTCTTT. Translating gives CASSIQDSSTEAFF. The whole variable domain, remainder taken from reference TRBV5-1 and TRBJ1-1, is KAGVTQTPRYLIKTRGQQVTLSCSPISGHRSVSWYQQTPGQGLQFLFEYFSETQRNKGNFPGRFSGRQFSNSRSEMNVSTLELGDSALYLCASSIQDSSTEAFFGQGTRLTVV.

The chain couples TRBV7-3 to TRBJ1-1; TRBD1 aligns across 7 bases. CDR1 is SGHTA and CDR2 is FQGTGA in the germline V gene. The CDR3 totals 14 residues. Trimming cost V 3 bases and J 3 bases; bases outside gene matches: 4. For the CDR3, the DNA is TGTGCCAGCAGCTTCACAGGGGATTACACTGAAGCTTTCTTT. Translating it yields CASSFTGDYTEAFF.

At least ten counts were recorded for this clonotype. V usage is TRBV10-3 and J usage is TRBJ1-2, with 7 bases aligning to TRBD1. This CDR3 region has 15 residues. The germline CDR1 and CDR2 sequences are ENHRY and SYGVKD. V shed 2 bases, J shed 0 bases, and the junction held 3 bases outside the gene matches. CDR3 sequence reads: CAISEGQDSNYGYTF. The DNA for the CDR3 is TGTGCCATCAGTGAGGGACAGGATTCTAACTATGGCTACACCTTC.

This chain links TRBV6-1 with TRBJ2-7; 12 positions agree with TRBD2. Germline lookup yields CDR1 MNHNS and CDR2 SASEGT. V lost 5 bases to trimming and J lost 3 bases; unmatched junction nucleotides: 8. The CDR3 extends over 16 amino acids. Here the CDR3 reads CASSPRGLAGFYEQYF. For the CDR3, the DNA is TGTGCCAGCAGTCCCCGAGGACTAGCGGGGTTCTACGAGCAGTACTTC.

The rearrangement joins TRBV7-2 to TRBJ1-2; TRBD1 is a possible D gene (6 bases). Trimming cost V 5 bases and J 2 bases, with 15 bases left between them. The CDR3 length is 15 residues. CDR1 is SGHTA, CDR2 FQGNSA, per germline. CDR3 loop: CASSIERGPNYGYTF. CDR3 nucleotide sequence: TGTGCCAGCAGCATCGAGCGGGGGCCCAACTATGGCTACACCTTC.

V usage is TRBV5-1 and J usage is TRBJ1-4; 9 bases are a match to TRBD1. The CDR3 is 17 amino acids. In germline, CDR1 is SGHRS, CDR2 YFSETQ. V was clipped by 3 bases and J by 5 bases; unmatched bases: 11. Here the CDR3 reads CASSSEIGQGLNEKLFF. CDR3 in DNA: TGCGCCAGCAGCTCCGAAATAGGACAGGGGTTAAATGAAAAACTGTTTTTT.

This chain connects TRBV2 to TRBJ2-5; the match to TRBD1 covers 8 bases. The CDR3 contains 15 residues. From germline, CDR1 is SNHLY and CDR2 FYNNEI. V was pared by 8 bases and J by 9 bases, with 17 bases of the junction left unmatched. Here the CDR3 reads CASSPGPPQGEAQYF. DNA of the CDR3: TGTGCCAGCTCCCCGGGGCCACCACAGGGGGAGGCCCAGTACTTC.

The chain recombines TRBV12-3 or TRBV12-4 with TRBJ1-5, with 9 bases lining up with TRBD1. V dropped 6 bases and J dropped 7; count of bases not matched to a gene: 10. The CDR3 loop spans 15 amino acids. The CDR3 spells CASSQGRQGGQPQHF. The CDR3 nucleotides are TGTGCCAGCAGCCAAGGGCGACAGGGGGGCCAGCCCCAGCATTTT.

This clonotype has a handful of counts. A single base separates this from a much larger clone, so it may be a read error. The CDR3 nucleotides read TGCGCCAGCAGTGATGACACCGATAATTCACCCCTCCACTTT. This translates into CASSDDTDNSPLHF. V gene TRBV10-1 combines with J gene TRBJ1-6, with no clear D. Between the trimmed V and J ends, which lost 3 bases and 5 bases, there was a span of 8 bases. The CDR3 is made up of 14 amino acids. Germline CDR1 reads WNHNN; CDR2 reads SYGVQD (reference sequence).

The CDR3 nucleotides are TGTGCCAGCAGTTCGGACCAGTACCGCGGCTACACCTTC. It encodes CASSSDQYRGYTF. The chain links TRBV6-5 to TRBJ1-2; D ambiguous. Germline assignment: CDR1 MNHEY and CDR2 SVGAGI. The CDR3 contains 13 residues. Trimming removed 4 bases from V and 8 bases from J, with 14 bases in between.

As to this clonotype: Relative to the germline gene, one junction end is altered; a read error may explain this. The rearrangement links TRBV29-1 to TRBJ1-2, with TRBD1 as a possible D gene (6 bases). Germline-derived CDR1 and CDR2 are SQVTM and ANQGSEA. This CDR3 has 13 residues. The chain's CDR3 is CSARQAGNYGHTF. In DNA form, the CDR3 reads TGCAGCGCTAGACAGGCTGGGAACTATGGCCACACCTTC.

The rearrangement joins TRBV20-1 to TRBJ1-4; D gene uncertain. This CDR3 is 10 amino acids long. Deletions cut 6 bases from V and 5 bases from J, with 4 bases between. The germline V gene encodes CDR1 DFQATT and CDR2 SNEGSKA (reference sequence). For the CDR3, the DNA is TGCAGTGCCGAGAATGAAAAACTGTTTTTT. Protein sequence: CSAENEKLFF.

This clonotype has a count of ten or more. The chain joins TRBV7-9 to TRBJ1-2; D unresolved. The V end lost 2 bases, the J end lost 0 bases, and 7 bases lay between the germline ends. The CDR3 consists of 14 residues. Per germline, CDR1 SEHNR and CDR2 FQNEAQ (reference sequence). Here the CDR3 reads CASSLPTSNYGYTF. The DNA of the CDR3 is TGTGCCAGCAGCTTACCGACTTCTAACTATGGCTACACCTTC.

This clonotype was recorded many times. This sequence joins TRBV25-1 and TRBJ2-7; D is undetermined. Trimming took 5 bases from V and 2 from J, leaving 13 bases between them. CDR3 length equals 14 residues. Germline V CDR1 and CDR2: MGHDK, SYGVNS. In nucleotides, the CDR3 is TGTGCCAGCAGTCCCCCCCAGCCCCCCTACGAGCAGTACTTC. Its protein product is CASSPPQPPYEQYF.

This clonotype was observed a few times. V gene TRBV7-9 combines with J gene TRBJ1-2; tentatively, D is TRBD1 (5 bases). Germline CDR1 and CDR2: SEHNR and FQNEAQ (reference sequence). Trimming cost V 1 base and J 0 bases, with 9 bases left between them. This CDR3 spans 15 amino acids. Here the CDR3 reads CASSLEDTSNYGYTF. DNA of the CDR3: TGTGCCAGCAGCTTAGAGGACACATCTAACTATGGCTACACCTTC.

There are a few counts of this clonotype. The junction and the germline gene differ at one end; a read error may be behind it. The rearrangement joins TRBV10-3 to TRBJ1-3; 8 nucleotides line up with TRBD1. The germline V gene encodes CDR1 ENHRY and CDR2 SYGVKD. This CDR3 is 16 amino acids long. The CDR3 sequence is CASSPQPQGAGNTIYF. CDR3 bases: TGTGCCAGCAGTCCACAACCGCAGGGGGCAGGAAACACCATATATTTT.

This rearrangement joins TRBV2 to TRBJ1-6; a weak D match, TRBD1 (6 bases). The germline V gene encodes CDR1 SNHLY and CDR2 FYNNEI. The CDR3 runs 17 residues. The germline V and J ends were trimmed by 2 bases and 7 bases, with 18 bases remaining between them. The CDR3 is CASSERPGGQGNSPLHF. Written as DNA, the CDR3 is TGTGCCAGCAGTGAAAGGCCGGGGGGGCAGGGCAATTCACCCCTCCACTTT.

This CDR3 reads CASCKGELFF. Written as DNA, the CDR3 is TGTGCCAGTTGCAAAGGGGAGCTGTTTTTT. This chain links TRBV19 with TRBJ2-2; D gene unclear. V was shortened by 8 bases and J by 8 bases, with 6 bases between the two germline ends. Germline V lookup: CDR1 LNHDA, CDR2 SQIVND (reference sequence). CDR3 size: 10 residues.

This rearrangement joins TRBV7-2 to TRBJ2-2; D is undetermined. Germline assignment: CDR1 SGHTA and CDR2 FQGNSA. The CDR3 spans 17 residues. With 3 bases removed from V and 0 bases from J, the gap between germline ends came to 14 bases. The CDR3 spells CASSLVPSSSNTGELFF. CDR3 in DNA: TGTGCCAGCAGCTTGGTGCCCAGCTCGTCGAACACCGGGGAGCTGTTTTTT.

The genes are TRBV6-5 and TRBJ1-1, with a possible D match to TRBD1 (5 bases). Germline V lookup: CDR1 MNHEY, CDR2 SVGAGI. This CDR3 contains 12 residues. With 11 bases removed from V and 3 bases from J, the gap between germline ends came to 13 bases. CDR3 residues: CAWMAGYTEAFF. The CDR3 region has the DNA TGTGCCTGGATGGCAGGGTACACTGAAGCTTTCTTT.